A selection of T cell receptor beta chains follows, all from one sample in a study of blood T cell repertoires in COVID-19. Libraries were prepared by immunoSEQ multiplex PCR; TCRdb keeps only in-frame clonotypes and omits some of them. The sample lists about 220,000 clones, around 84% occurring once. Sequenced: PBMCs or T cells enriched from blood (not recorded which). The receptors were sampled from a woman between 40 and 55 years old who had recovered from COVID-19. The CDR3 runs from the conserved cysteine through the conserved F or W. Each record gives: J gene, D gene, clone size, V gene, CDR3 DNA, CDR3 protein. The D gene is left open where the match is weak. Clone size is given for some rows only: seen once, a few or many times, or a class if the clone is expanded.

>TRBJ1-1|NA|NA|TRBV19
TGTGCCAGTTCTACAGGGAGATGGACTGAAGCTTTCTTT
CASSTGRWTEAFF
>TRBJ2-2|TRBD2|NA|TRBV13
TGTGCCAGCAGGAAAACTACTAGCGGCTACACCGGGGAGCTGTTTTTT
CASRKTTSGYTGELFF
>TRBJ2-1|TRBD2|NA|TRBV6-5
TGTGCCAGCAGTCTACGACTAGCGGGAAACGGTGAGCAGTTCTTC
CASSLRLAGNGEQFF
>TRBJ1-6|NA|NA|TRBV3-1/TRBV3-2
TGTGCCAGCAGCCGTATACAGGGTGCTTATAATTCACCCCTCCACTTT
CASSRIQGAYNSPLHF
>TRBJ1-2|NA|NA|TRBV4-1
TGCGCCAGCAGCCAAGATTCATCAACGTTTTCAGGCTATGGCTACACCTTC
CASSQDSSTFSGYGYTF
>TRBJ1-1|NA|NA|TRBV29-1
TGCAGCGGGGGCGCAGGGCCGGGCGCTGAAGCTTTCTTT
CSGGAGPGAEAFF
>TRBJ1-2|NA|NA|TRBV7-2
TGTGCCAGCAGCTTAACCCTATTCGTACAGGGCCAGGGCTACACCTTC
CASSLTLFVQGQGYTF
>TRBJ1-5|TRBD1|NA|TRBV6-6
TGTGCCAGCAGTTACCCCCCTCGACAGGGAAGGCAGCCCCAGCATTTT
CASSYPPRQGRQPQHF
>TRBJ2-5|TRBD2|NA|TRBV30
TGTGCCTGGAACCTAGCGGGAGAGACCCAGTACTTC
CAWNLAGETQYF
>TRBJ2-4|TRBD2|NA|TRBV5-1
TGCGCCAGCAGCTCGGCTAGCGGGAGCCCAATGGGAAACATTCAGTACTTC
CASSSASGSPMGNIQYF
>TRBJ2-1|NA|NA|TRBV28
TGTGCCAGCAGTTCCCGAGCAGCGGCAAACTACAATGAGCAGTTCTTC
CASSSRAAANYNEQFF
>TRBJ2-3|TRBD2|NA|TRBV4-3
TGCGCCAGCAGCCAAGAAGCTAGCGGCAAACGGAGAACAGATACGCAGTATTTT
CASSQEASGKRRTDTQYF
>TRBJ2-1|TRBD2|NA|TRBV24-1
TGTGCCACCAGTGATCTGACTAGCGGTGAGCAGTTCTTC
CATSDLTSGEQFF
>TRBJ2-1|TRBD2|NA|TRBV4-2
TGTGCCAGCAGCCCCGGGACTAGGAATGAGCAGTTCTTC
CASSPGTRNEQFF
>TRBJ1-1|NA|NA|TRBV7-2
TGTGCCAGCAGCTTAGGGTATCGGGGTGAGGGAGAAGCTTTCTTT
CASSLGYRGEGEAFF
>TRBJ1-1|NA|NA|TRBV6-5
TGTGCCAGCAGTCAGGGAAACACTGAAGCTTTCTTT
CASSQGNTEAFF
>TRBJ2-1|NA|NA|TRBV18
TGTGCCAGCTCACCCAAGGGACTCCACAAGGATGAGCAGTTCTTC
CASSPKGLHKDEQFF
>TRBJ2-4|NA|NA|TRBV11-2
TGTGCCAGCAGGAGCCTCCAGGGGAAAAACATTCAGTACTTC
CASRSLQGKNIQYF
>TRBJ2-3|NA|once|TRBV6-2/TRBV6-3
TGTGCCAGCAGTTACTCCCCCGGGAGAAGCACAGATACGCAGTATTTT
CASSYSPGRSTDTQYF
>TRBJ2-1|NA|NA|TRBV5-5
TGTGCCAGCAGCCTGCTTAGTCCTAATGAGCAGTTCTTC
CASSLLSPNEQFF